The clone carrying this TCR beta chain has only a few counts. Its antigen is not known. Exclusion of a patient resulted from uncontrolled infection, other autoimmune disease, pregnancy or lactation. RNA transcripts were the template for amplifying TCR beta CDR3 regions. Carried out on the TCR CDR3, a first-round RT-PCR used the HTBI primer set. TCRdb ran MiXCR on the multiplex PCR reads and lists one entry per CDR3 protein. Of under 250,000 distinct CDR3 sequences listed, around 17% were seen once; the top ten hold roughly 49%. The CDR3 totals 13 residues. Germline CDR1 and CDR2: DFQATT and SNEGSKA (reference sequence). The sample comes from a study of T cells in Graves' hyperthyroidism and ophthalmopathy. Study outcomes and limitations: Most clonotypes that expanded in the thyroid above 0.001 also showed up in blood. Ophthalmopathy, as predicted by the model, came a median roughly 6.5 months after the prediction.

The chain uses TRBV20-1 and TRBJ2-7, with 12 nucleotides matching TRBD2. The DNA matches TRBJ2-1 better at its end, which makes the J call doubtful. The TCR comes from a woman between 45 and 65 years old with Graves' hyperthyroidism. Material for sequencing was blood. For the CDR3, the DNA is TGCAGTACGGGACTAGCGGGCCTGGGCGAGCAGTTCTTC. Amino acid sequence: CSTGLAGLGEQFF.